The 13 T cell receptor beta chains below all came from one sample that was sequenced in a study of metastatic and nonmetastatic thyroid tumors. None of the patients had undergone any treatment ahead of thyroid surgery. Using MiXCR, TCRdb re-called clones from the PCR reads. This repertoire shows some 26,000 clones, approximately 3.7% found once; its top ten account for 3.2%. The specimen was blood. The receptors were gathered from a male donor with papillary thyroid cancer or a benign thyroid nodule (not recorded which). Some clones in this sample may be carry-over from other donors' samples.

The sample holds many counts of this clone. The chain combines TRBV9 with TRBJ2-2; D is possibly TRBD1 or TRBD2 (5 bases each). The CDR3 has 17 amino acids. V shed 4 bases and J shed 0 bases, with 16 bases lying between them. Germline V lookup: CDR1 SGDLS, CDR2 YYNGEE. The CDR3 region has the DNA TGTGCCAGCAGCCAAGAAGGGGTGGGAGCGAACACCGGGGAGCTGTTTTTT. Encoded protein: CASSQEGVGANTGELFF.

This clone is medium-sized within its sample. V and J are TRBV27 and TRBJ2-6; weak D call: TRBD2 (6 bases). Per the germline V gene, CDR1 is MNHEY and CDR2 is SMNVEV (reference sequence). This CDR3 has 16 amino acids. Trimming removed 4 bases from V and 1 base from J, with 11 bases in between. The CDR3 nucleotides are TGTGCCAGCAGTTCAGGTGGACTATCTGGGGCCAACGTCCTGACTTTC. It yields the protein CASSSGGLSGANVLTF.

The gene calls are TRBV6-1 and TRBJ1-6, with 10 positions matching TRBD1. The CDR3 extends over 14 amino acids. V dropped 3 bases and J dropped 9; count of bases not matched to a gene: 2. In germline, CDR1 is MNHNS, CDR2 SASEGT. CDR3 sequence (DNA): TGTGCCAGCAGTGATAGGACAGGGGGTTCACCCCTCCACTTT. Protein: CASSDRTGGSPLHF.

As regards this clone: One end of the junction is discordant with germline, which a read error may explain. J is TRBJ2-5 and V is TRBV7-9; no definite D call. This CDR3 contains 16 residues. The germline V gene encodes CDR1 SEHNR and CDR2 FQNEAQ (reference sequence). The CDR3 here is CASSLRSVKYQETQCF. CDR3 nucleotides: TGTGCCAGCAGCTTAAGGAGCGTGAAGTACCAAGAGACCCAGTGCTTC.

In this sample, this clone is medium-sized. The J gene is TRBJ2-7, the V gene TRBV6-4, with a possible D match to TRBD2 (6 bases). The germline V gene has CDR1 MRHNA and CDR2 SNTAGT. The CDR3 has 15 amino acids. V was clipped by 5 bases and J by 5 bases, with 19 bases between them. CDR3 amino acids: CASSHPPGGEDEQYF. CDR3 sequence (DNA): TGTGCCAGCAGTCACCCCCCCGGAGGGGAGGACGAGCAGTACTTC.

V is TRBV20-1 and J is TRBJ2-1, with a tentative D call TRBD2 (5 bases). The germline V gene encodes CDR1 DFQATT and CDR2 SNEGSKA (reference sequence). Trimming pared 4 bases from V and 8 bases from J, leaving 21 bases between. The CDR3 is made up of 15 amino acids. Here the CDR3 DNA reads TGCAGTGCTAAGACGGACTCGTTCTGGTACGATGAGCAGTTCTTC. Protein sequence: CSAKTDSFWYDEQFF.

This chain connects TRBV6-2 or TRBV6-3 to TRBJ2-2; the D is unclear. Germline V gene sequence: CDR1 MNHEY, CDR2 SVGEGT. The CDR3 totals 12 residues. Deletions cut 11 bases from V and 4 bases from J, with 11 bases between. CDR3 sequence: CAHWGSTGELFF. The CDR3 DNA sequence: TGTGCCCACTGGGGTAGCACCGGGGAGCTGTTTTTT.

In this sample, this clone turned up a few times. A read error may explain this, as a much larger clone is one base away. The chain couples TRBV28 to TRBJ2-7; possible D gene TRBD2, 5 bases. This CDR3 region has 11 residues. Germline loops: CDR1 MDHEN, CDR2 SYDVKM. The chain's CDR3 is CASSLLWERYF. DNA for the CDR3: TGTGCCAGCAGTTTATTGTGGGAGCGGTACTTC.

This clone was detected ten times or more. The chain couples TRBV15 to TRBJ1-1, with D possibly matching TRBD1 (5 bases). Trimming left V 0 bases short and J 6 bases short, with 8 bases between. Germline CDR1 reads LNHNV; CDR2 reads YYDKDF (reference sequence). CDR3 length: 13 residues. The chain's CDR3 is CATSRDRVPEAFF. The CDR3 DNA follows: TGTGCCACCAGCAGAGACAGGGTTCCTGAAGCTTTCTTT.

This clone has at least ten counts. The CDR3 DNA reads as TGCAGTGCTATCCCGGGAGGGGCAGGTGGCTACACCTTC. Protein: CSAIPGGAGGYTF. The chain combines TRBV20-1 with TRBJ1-2; weak D call: TRBD1 (5 bases). Trimming took off 4 bases at V and 7 bases at J, with 16 bases between the two ends. The CDR3 is 13 amino acids. Germline V gene lookup returns CDR1 DFQATT and CDR2 SNEGSKA (reference sequence).

This clone occurred many times. J is TRBJ1-5 and V is TRBV20-1; D gene unclear. Germline V lookup: CDR1 DFQATT, CDR2 SNEGSKA (reference sequence). The CDR3 consists of 15 residues. V was trimmed by 3 bases and J by 0 bases, leaving 12 bases between them. The DNA for the CDR3 is TGCAGTGCTAGCTACAGCGCTTATAGCAATCAGCCCCAGCATTTT. It is translated as CSASYSAYSNQPQHF.

This clone was seen repeatedly, ten times or more. V usage is TRBV24-1 and J usage is TRBJ2-1, with TRBD2 as a possible D gene (5 bases). CDR3 length equals 14 residues. V gave up 4 bases and J gave up 10 bases, with 16 bases separating them. Germline CDR1 and CDR2: KGHDR and SFDVKD. CDR3 protein: CATSDKRTRGEQFF. CDR3 in DNA: TGTGCCACCAGTGACAAACGGACTCGAGGGGAGCAGTTCTTC.

The rearrangement links TRBV6-2 or TRBV6-3 to TRBJ1-1, with a tentative D call TRBD1 (5 bases). CDR1 and CDR2 (germline): MNHEY, SVGEGT. The CDR3 has 13 residues. V was cut by 11 bases and J by 5 bases, with 18 bases left in between. The CDR3 reads CAASPGESTEAFF. CDR3 nucleotide sequence: TGTGCCGCCTCCCCGGGGGAGTCTACTGAAGCTTTCTTT.